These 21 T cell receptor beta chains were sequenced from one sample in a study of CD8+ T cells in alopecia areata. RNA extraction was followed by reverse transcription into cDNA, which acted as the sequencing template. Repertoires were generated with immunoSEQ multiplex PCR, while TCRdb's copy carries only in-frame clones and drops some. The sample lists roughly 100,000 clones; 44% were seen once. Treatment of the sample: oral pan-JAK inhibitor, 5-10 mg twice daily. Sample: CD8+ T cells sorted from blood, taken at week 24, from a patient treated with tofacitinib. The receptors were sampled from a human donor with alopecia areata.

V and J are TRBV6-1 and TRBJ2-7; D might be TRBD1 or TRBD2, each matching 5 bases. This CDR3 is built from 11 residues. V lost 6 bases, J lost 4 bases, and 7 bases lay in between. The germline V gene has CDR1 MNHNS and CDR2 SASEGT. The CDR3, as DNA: TGTGCCAGCAGGGGGGTTTACGAGCAGTACTTC. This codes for CASRGVYEQYF.

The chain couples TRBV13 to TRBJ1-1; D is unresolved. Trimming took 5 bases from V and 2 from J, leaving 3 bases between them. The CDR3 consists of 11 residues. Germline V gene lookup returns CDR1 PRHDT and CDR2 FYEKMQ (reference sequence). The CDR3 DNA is TGTGCCAGCAGCCATAACACTGAAGCTTTCTTT. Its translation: CASSHNTEAFF.

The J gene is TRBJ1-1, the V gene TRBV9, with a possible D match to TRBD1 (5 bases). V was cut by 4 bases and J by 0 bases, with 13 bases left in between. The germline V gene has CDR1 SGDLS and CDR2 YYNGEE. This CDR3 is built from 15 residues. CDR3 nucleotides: TGTGCCAGCAGCTTCAGCCCGGGGGTGAACACTGAAGCTTTCTTT. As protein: CASSFSPGVNTEAFF.

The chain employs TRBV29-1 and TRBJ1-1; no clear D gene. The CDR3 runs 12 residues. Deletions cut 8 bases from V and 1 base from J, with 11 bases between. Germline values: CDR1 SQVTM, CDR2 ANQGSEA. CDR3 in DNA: TGCAGCACGCGCTGGGGGAACACTGAAGCTTTCTTT. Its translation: CSTRWGNTEAFF. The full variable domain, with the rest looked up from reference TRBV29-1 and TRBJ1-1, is SAVISQKPSRDICQRGTSLTIQCQVDSQVTMMFWYRQQPGQSLTLIATANQGSEATYESGFVIDKFPISRPNLTFSTLTVSNMSPEDSSIYLCSTRWGNTEAFFGQGTRLTVV.

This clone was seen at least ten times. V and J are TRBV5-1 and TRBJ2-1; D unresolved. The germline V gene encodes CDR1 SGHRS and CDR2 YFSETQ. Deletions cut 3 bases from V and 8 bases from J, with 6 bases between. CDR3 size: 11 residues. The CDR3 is CASSSGDEQFF. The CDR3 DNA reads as TGCGCCAGCAGCTCGGGTGATGAGCAGTTCTTC.

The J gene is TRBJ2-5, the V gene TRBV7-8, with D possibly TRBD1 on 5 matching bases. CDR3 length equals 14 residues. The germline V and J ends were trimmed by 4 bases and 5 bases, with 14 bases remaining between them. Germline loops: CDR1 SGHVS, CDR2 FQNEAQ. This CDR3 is CASSSPGAGETQYF. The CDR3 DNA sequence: TGTGCCAGCAGCTCCCCTGGGGCAGGGGAGACCCAGTACTTC.

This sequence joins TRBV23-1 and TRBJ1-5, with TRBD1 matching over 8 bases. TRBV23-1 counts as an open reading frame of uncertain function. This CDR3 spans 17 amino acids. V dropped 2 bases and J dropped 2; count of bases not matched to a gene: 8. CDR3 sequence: CASSQGIRGRCNQPQHF. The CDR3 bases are TGCGCCAGCAGTCAAGGAATCAGGGGGCGTTGCAATCAGCCCCAGCATTTT.

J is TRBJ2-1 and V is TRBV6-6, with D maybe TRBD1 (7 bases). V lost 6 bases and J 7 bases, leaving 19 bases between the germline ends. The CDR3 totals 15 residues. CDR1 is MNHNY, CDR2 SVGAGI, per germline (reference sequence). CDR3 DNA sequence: TGTGCCAGCAGCACCGGACAGGAGGGGTGGAATGAGCAGTTCTTC. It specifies CASSTGQEGWNEQFF.

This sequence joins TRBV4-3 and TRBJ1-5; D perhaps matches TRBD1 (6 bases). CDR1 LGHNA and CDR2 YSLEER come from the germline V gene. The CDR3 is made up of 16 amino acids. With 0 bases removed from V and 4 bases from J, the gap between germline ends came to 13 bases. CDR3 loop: CASSQEATGRNQPQHF. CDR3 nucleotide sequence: TGCGCCAGCAGCCAAGAAGCGACAGGAAGGAATCAGCCCCAGCATTTT.

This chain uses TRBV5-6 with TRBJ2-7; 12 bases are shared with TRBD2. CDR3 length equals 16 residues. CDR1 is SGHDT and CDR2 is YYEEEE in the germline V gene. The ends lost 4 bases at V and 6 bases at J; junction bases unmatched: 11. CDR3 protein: CASSPTSGGLAGEQYF. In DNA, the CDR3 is TGTGCCAGCAGCCCCACTAGCGGGGGGCTTGCGGGCGAGCAGTACTTC.

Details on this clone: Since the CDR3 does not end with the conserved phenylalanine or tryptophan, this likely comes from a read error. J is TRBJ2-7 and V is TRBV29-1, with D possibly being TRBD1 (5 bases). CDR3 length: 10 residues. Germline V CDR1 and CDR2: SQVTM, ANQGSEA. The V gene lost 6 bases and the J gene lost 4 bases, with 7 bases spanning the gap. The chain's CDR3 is CSVDKYEQYL. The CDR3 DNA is TGCAGCGTGGACAAATACGAGCAGTACCTC.

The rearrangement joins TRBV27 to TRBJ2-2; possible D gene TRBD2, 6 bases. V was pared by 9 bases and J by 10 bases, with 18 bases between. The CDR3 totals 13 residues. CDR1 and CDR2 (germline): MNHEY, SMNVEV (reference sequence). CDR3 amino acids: CARPSEKIVELFF. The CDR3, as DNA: TGTGCCAGGCCTAGCGAGAAGATCGTGGAGCTGTTTTTT.

DNA for the CDR3: TGTGCCAGCAGCTTAGCTTCGGGGGATGCTTTCTTT. Translating gives CASSLASGDAFF. The chain couples TRBV7-9 to TRBJ1-1, with a weak D call TRBD1 (5 bases). The CDR3 extends over 12 amino acids. Trimming took 0 bases from V and 11 from J, leaving 10 bases between them. The germline gives CDR1 SEHNR, CDR2 FQNEAQ (reference sequence).

CDR3 sequence: CASRGAGGAGANVLTF. The CDR3 bases are TGTGCCAGCCGAGGAGCGGGGGGCGCTGGGGCCAACGTCCTGACTTTC. This chain links TRBV2 with TRBJ2-6; TRBD2 matches 9 bases. The CDR3 has 16 residues. CDR1 is SNHLY, CDR2 FYNNEI, per germline. V trimming: 8 bases; J trimming: 2 bases; junction bases outside the gene matches: 7.

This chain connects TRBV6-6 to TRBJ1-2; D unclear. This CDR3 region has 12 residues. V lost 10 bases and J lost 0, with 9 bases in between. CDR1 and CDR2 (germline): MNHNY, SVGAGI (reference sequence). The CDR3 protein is CATDAANYGYTF. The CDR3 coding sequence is TGTGCCACCGATGCGGCTAACTATGGCTACACCTTC.

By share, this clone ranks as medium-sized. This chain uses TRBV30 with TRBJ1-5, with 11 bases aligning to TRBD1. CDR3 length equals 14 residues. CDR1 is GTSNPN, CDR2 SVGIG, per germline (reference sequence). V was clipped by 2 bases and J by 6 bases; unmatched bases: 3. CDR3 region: CAWSPGQGAQPQHF. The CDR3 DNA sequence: TGTGCCTGGAGTCCCGGACAGGGGGCTCAGCCCCAGCATTTT.

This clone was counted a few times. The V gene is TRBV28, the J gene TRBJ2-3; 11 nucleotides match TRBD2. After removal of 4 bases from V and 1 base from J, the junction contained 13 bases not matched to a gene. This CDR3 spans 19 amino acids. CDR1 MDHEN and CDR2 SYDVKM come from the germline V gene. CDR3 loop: CASSSRIAGGPSGTDTQYF. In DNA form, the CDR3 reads TGTGCCAGCAGTTCTCGTATAGCGGGAGGGCCCTCCGGCACAGATACGCAGTATTTT.

CDR3 sequence: CSVEEGADARGYTF. The CDR3 DNA sequence: TGCAGCGTTGAGGAGGGAGCCGACGCGCGGGGCTACACCTTC. The V call is TRBV29-1, the J call TRBJ1-2, with D uncertain. CDR1 is SQVTM, CDR2 ANQGSEA, per germline. This CDR3 is built from 14 residues. Trimming pared 3 bases from V and 8 bases from J, leaving 19 bases between.

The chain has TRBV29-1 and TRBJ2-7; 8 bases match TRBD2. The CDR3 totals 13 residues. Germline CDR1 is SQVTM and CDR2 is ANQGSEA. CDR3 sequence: CSARREDAYEQYF. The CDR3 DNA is TGCAGTGCGCGGCGGGAGGACGCCTACGAGCAGTACTTC.

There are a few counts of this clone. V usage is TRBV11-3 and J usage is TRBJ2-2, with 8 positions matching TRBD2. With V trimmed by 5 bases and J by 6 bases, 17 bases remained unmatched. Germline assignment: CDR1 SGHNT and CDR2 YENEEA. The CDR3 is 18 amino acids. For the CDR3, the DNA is TGTGCCAGCAGCCCCTCCTTCCCGCGGGGGGCGGAGGCCGGGGAGCTGTTTTTT. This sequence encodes CASSPSFPRGAEAGELFF.

The CDR3 region has the DNA TGTGCCAGCAGTAACCGTCCGGGGCCCAACACTGAAGCTTTCTTT. It is translated as CASSNRPGPNTEAFF. The chain carries TRBV27 and TRBJ1-1, with D perhaps matching TRBD1 (5 bases). V was pared by 5 bases and J by 2 bases, with 15 bases between. Germline loops: CDR1 MNHEY, CDR2 SMNVEV (reference sequence). This CDR3 contains 15 residues.